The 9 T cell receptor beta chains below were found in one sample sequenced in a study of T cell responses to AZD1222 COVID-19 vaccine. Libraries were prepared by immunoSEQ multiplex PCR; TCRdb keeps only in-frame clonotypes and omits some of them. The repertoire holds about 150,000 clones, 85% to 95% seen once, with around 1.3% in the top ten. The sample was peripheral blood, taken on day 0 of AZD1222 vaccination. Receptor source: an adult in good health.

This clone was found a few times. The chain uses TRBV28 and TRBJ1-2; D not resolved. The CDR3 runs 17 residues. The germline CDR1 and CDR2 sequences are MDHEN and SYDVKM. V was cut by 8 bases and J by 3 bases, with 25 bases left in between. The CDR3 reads CASAPGFHGNLYYGYTF. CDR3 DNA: TGTGCCAGCGCACCCGGGTTCCACGGCAACCTCTACTATGGCTACACCTTC.

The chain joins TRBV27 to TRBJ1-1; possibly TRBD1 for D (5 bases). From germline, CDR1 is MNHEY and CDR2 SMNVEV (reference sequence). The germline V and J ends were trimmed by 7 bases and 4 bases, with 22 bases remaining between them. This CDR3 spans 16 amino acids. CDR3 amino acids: CASKRKVRGEVTEAFF. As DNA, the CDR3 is TGTGCCAGCAAAAGGAAGGTTAGAGGGGAGGTCACTGAAGCTTTCTTT.

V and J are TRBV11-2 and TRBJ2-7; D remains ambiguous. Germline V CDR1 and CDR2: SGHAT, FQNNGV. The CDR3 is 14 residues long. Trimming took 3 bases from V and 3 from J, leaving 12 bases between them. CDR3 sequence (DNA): TGTGCCAGCAGCTTTGGCCCCGCAGTCTACGAGCAGTACGTC. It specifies CASSFGPAVYEQYV.

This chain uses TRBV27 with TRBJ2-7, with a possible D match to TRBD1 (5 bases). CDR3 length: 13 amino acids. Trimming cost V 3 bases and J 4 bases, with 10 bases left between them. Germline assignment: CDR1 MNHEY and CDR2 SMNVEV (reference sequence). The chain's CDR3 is CASSFGREYEQYV. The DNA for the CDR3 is TGTGCCAGCAGTTTCGGCAGGGAATACGAGCAGTACGTC.

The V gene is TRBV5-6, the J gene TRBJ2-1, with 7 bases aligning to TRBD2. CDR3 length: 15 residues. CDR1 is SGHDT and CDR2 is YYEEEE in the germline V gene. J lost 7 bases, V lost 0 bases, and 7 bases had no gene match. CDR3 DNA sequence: TGTGCCAGCAGCTTGGGTTGGCTAGCGGAAAATGAGCAGTTCTTC. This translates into CASSLGWLAENEQFF.

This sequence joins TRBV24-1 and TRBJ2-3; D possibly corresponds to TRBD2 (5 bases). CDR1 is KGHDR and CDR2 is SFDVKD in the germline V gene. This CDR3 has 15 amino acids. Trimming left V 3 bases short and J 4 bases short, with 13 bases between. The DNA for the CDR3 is TGTGCCACCAGTGATCCACGGGTCGGGGCAGATACGCAGTATTTT. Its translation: CATSDPRVGADTQYF.

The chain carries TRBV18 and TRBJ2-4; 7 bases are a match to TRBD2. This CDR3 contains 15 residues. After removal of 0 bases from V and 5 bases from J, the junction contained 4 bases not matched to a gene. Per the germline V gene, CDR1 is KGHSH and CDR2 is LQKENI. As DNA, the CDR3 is TGTGCCAGCTCACCACCATTAGGGAGGGAAAACATTCAGTACTTC. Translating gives CASSPPLGRENIQYF.

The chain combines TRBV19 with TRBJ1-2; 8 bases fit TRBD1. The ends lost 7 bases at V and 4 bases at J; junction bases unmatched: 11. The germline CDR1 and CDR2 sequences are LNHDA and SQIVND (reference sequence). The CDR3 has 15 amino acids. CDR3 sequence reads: CASTPDRGGPYGYTF. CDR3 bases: TGTGCCAGTACCCCAGACAGGGGAGGGCCCTATGGCTACACCTTC.

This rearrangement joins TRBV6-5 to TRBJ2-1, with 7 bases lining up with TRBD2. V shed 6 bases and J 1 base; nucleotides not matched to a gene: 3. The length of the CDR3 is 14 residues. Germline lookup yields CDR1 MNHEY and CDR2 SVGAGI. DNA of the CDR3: TGTGCCAGCAGAAGCGGGGTGTCCTACAATGAGCAGTTCTTC. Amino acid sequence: CASRSGVSYNEQFF.